This T cell receptor beta chain was observed in a study of CD8 T cells in ankylosing spondylitis. Overall study results and limits: Researchers reportedly found disease-linked clones significantly enriched in matched ankylosing spondylitis synovial fluid. A motif of eight highly homologous TCR beta variants was seen as apparently characteristic of ankylosing spondylitis blood.

V lost 0 bases and J lost 0, with 16 bases in between. Germline V CDR1 and CDR2: SGHDT, YYEEEE. This CDR3 is 17 amino acids long. Details on this clonotype: Its cognate antigen is unknown.

TCRdb reanalysed the 5' RACE reads using MiXCR and keeps one entry per CDR3 protein. The table has around 250,000 distinct CDR3 sequences, about 20% seen once. The chain links TRBV5-6 to TRBJ2-7; D gene uncertain. The sequence came from a male donor with ankylosing spondylitis or in good health (not recorded which). What was sequenced was blood, either unsorted or a sorted T cell fraction (not recorded which). CDR3 residues: CASSLAARGVGSYEQYF. The CDR3, as DNA: TGTGCCAGCAGCTTGGCGGCTAGAGGAGTGGGCTCCTACGAGCAGTACTTC.